This T cell receptor beta chain was obtained from a study of blood T cell repertoires in COVID-19. Study context: T cells, B-cell-depleted T cells, or PBMCs supplied cDNA or gDNA.

Generated by immunoSEQ multiplex PCR, the TCRdb table keeps only in-frame clones and is missing some. The table includes about 150,000 clones, approximately 90% detected once. This clone was seen only a few times. The TCR was taken from a human donor in a cohort sampled during active COVID-19. Sequencing input: peripheral blood.

Here the CDR3 DNA reads TGTGCCAGCAGTTTAGGCAGGGGGACCTACGAGCAGTACTTC. This encodes CASSLGRGTYEQYF. The chain joins TRBV28 to TRBJ2-7; 7 positions match TRBD1. J was trimmed by 2 bases and V by 2 bases; bases with no gene match: 3. The CDR3 is 14 amino acids. Germline V gene sequence: CDR1 MDHEN, CDR2 SYDVKM.